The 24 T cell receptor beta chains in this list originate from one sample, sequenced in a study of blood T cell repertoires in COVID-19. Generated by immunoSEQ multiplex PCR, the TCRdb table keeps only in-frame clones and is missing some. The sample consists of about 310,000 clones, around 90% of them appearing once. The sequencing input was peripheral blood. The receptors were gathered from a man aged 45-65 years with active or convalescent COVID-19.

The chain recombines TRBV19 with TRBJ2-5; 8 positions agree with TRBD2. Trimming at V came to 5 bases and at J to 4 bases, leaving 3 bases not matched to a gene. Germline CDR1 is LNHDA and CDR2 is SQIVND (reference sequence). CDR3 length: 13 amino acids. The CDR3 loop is CASSPGGGETQYF. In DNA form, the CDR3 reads TGTGCCAGTAGTCCCGGGGGGGGAGAGACCCAGTACTTC. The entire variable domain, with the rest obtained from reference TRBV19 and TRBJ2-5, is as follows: DGGITQSPKYLFRKEGQNVTLSCEQNLNHDAMYWYRQDPGQGLRLIYYSQIVNDFQKGDIAEGYSVSREKKESFPLTVTSAQKNPTAFYLCASSPGGGETQYFGPGTRLLVL.

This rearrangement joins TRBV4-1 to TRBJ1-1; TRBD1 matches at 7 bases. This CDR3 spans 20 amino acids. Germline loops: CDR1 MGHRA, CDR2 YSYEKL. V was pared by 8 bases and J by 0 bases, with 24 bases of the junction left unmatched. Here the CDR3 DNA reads TGCGCCAGCCGCGTCTACGTTCTCCCCGGACAGGCCCTAATGAACACTGAAGCTTTCTTT. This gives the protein CASRVYVLPGQALMNTEAFF.

This CDR3 reads CASSSGEGGGKYEQYF. CDR3 nucleotides: TGCGCCAGCAGTTCGGGGGAAGGCGGGGGTAAATACGAGCAGTACTTC. The chain links TRBV5-1 to TRBJ2-7, with 7 bases matching TRBD2. The CDR3 loop spans 16 amino acids. The V and J ends lost 5 bases and 4 bases, in that order; junction bases with no gene match: 15. CDR1 and CDR2 (germline): SGHRS, YFSETQ. The variable domain in full, completed from reference TRBV5-1 and TRBJ2-7, reads KAGVTQTPRYLIKTRGQQVTLSCSPISGHRSVSWYQQTPGQGLQFLFEYFSETQRNKGNFPGRFSGRQFSNSRSEMNVSTLELGDSALYLCASSSGEGGGKYEQYFGPGTRLTVT.

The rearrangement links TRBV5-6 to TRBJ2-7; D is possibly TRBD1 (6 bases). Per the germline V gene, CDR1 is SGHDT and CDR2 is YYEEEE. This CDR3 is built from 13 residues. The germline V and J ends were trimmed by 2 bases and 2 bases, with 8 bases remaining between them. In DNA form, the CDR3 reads TGTGCCAGCAGCTTTGCAGGGGCCTACGAGCAGTACTTC. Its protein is CASSFAGAYEQYF. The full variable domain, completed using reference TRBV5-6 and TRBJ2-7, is DAGVTQSPTHLIKTRGQQVTLRCSPKSGHDTVSWYQQALGQGPQFIFQYYEEEERQRGNFPDRFSGHQFPNYSSELNVNALLLGDSALYLCASSFAGAYEQYFGPGTRLTVT.

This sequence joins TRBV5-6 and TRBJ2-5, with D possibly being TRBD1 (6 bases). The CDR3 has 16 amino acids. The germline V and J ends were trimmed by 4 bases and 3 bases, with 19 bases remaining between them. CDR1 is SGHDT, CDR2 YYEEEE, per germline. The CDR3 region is CASSAPDSIGKETQYF. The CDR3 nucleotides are TGTGCCAGCAGCGCCCCGGACAGCATAGGAAAAGAGACCCAGTACTTC.

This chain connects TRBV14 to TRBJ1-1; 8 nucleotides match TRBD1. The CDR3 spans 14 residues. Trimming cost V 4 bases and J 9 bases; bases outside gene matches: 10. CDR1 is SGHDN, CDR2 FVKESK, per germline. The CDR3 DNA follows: TGTGCCAGCAGCCGAGCAGGGGGCGCGTTTAAAGCTTTCTTT. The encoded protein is CASSRAGGAFKAFF.

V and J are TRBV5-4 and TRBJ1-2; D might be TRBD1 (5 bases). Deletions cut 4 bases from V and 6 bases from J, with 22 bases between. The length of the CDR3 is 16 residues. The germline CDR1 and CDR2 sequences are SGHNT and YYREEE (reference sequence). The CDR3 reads CASSPEQDPQRHGYTF. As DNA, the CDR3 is TGTGCCAGCAGCCCCGAACAGGACCCCCAGAGGCATGGCTACACCTTC. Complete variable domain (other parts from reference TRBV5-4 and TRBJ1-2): ETGVTQSPTHLIKTRGQQVTLRCSSQSGHNTVSWYQQALGQGPQFIFQYYREEENGRGNFPPRFSGLQFPNYSSELNVNALELDDSALYLCASSPEQDPQRHGYTFGSGTRLTVV.

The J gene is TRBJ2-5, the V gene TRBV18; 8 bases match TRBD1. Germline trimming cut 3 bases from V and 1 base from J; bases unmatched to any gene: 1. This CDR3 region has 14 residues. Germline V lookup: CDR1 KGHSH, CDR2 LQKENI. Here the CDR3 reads CASSPGQVQETQYF. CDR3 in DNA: TGTGCCAGCTCACCGGGACAGGTCCAAGAGACCCAGTACTTC.

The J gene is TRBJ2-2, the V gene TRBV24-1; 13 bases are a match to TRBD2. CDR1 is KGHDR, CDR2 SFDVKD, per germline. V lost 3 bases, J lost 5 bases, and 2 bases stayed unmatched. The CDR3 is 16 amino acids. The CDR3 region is CATSDQTSGRTGELFF. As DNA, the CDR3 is TGTGCCACCAGTGATCAGACTAGCGGGAGGACCGGGGAGCTGTTTTTT.

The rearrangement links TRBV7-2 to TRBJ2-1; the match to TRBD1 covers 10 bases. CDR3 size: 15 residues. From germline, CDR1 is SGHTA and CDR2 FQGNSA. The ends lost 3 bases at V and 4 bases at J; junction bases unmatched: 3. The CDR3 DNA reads TGTGCCAGCAGCTTCGACAGGGGGCGGTACAATGAGCAGTTCTTC. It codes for CASSFDRGRYNEQFF.

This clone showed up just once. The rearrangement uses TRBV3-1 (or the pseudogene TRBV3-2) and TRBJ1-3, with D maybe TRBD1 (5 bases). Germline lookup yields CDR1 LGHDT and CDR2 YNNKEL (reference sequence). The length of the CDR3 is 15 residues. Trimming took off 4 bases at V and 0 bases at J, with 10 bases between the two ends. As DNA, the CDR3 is TGTGCCAGCAGCCTTGCGGGGCTCTCTGGAAACACCATATATTTT. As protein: CASSLAGLSGNTIYF.

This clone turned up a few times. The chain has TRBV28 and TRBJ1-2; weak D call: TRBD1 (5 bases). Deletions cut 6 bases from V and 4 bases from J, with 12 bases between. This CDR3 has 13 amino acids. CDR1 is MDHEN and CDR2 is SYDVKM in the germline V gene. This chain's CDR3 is CASRRQIFYGYTF. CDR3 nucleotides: TGTGCCAGCAGACGACAGATTTTCTATGGCTACACCTTC.

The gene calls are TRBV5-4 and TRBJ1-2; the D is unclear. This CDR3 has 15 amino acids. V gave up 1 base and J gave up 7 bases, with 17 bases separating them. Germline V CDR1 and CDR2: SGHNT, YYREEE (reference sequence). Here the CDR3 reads CASSLTIAIPGGYTF. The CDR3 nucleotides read TGTGCCAGCAGCTTGACAATAGCGATTCCCGGTGGCTACACCTTC.

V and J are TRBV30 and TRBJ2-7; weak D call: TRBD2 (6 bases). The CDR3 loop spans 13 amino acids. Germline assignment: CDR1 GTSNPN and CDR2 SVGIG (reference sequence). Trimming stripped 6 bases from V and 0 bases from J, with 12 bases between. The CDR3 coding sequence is TGTGCCTGTCCCGGAGGGACCTCCTACGAGCAGTACTTC. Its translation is CACPGGTSYEQYF.

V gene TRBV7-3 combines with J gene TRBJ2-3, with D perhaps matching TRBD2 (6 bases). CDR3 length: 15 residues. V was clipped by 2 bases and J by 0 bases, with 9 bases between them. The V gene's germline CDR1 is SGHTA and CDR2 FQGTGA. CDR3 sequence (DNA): TGTGCCAGCAGCTTAGTAGCGGCTAGCACAGATACGCAGTATTTT. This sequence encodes CASSLVAASTDTQYF.

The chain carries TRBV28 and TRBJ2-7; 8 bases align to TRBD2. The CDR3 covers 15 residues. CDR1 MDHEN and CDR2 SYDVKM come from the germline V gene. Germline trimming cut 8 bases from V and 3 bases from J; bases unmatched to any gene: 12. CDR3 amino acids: CASGVSGIGNYEQYF. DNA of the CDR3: TGTGCCAGCGGGGTTAGCGGGATCGGGAACTACGAGCAGTACTTC.

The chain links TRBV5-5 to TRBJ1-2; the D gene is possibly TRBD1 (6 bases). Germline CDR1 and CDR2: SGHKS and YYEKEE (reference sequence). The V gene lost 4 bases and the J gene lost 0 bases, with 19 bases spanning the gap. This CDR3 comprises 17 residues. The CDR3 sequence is CASSPRQGTSPNYGYTF. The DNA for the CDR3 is TGTGCCAGCAGCCCAAGGCAGGGGACATCCCCTAACTATGGCTACACCTTC.

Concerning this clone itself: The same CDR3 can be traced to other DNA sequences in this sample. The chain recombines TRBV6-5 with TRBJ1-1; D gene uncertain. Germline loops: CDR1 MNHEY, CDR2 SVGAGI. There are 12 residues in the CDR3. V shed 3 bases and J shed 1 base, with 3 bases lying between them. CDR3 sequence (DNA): TGTGCCAGCAGTTATCGGAACACTGAAGCTTTCTTT. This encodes CASSYRNTEAFF.

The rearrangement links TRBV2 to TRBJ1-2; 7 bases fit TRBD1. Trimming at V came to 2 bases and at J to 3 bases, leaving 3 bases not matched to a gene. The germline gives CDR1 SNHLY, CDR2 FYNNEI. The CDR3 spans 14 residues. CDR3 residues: CASSEQGEDYGYTF. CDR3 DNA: TGTGCCAGCAGTGAACAGGGGGAGGACTATGGCTACACCTTC.

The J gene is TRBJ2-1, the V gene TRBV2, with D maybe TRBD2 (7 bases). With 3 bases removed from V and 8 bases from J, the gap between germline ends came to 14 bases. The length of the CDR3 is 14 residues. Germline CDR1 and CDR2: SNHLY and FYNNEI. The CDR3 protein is CASSDVGGAYEQFF. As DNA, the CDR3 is TGTGCCAGCAGTGATGTAGGGGGGGCCTATGAGCAGTTCTTC.

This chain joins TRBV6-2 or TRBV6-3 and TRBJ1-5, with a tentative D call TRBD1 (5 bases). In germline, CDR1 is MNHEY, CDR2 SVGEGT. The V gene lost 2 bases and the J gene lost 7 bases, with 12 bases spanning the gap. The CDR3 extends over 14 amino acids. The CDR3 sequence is CASSYTGGFQPQHF. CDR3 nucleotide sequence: TGTGCCAGCAGTTACACCGGGGGATTCCAGCCCCAGCATTTT.

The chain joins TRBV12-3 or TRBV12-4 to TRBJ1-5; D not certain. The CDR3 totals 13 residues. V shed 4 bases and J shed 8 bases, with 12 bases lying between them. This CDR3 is CASSSKPREPQHF. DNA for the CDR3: TGTGCCAGCAGTTCGAAACCGAGGGAGCCCCAGCATTTT.

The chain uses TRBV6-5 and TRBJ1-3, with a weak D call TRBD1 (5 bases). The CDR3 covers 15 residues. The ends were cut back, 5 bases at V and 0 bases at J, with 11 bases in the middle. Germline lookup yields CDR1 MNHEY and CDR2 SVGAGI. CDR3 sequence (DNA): TGTGCCAGCAGTACAGACAGCTACTCTGGAAACACCATATATTTT. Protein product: CASSTDSYSGNTIYF.

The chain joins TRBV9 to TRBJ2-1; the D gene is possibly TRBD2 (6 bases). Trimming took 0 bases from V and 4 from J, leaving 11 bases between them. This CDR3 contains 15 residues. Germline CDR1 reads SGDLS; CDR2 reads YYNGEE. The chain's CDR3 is CASSVAGAEYNEQFF. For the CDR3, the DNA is TGTGCCAGCAGCGTAGCGGGAGCGGAGTACAATGAGCAGTTCTTC.